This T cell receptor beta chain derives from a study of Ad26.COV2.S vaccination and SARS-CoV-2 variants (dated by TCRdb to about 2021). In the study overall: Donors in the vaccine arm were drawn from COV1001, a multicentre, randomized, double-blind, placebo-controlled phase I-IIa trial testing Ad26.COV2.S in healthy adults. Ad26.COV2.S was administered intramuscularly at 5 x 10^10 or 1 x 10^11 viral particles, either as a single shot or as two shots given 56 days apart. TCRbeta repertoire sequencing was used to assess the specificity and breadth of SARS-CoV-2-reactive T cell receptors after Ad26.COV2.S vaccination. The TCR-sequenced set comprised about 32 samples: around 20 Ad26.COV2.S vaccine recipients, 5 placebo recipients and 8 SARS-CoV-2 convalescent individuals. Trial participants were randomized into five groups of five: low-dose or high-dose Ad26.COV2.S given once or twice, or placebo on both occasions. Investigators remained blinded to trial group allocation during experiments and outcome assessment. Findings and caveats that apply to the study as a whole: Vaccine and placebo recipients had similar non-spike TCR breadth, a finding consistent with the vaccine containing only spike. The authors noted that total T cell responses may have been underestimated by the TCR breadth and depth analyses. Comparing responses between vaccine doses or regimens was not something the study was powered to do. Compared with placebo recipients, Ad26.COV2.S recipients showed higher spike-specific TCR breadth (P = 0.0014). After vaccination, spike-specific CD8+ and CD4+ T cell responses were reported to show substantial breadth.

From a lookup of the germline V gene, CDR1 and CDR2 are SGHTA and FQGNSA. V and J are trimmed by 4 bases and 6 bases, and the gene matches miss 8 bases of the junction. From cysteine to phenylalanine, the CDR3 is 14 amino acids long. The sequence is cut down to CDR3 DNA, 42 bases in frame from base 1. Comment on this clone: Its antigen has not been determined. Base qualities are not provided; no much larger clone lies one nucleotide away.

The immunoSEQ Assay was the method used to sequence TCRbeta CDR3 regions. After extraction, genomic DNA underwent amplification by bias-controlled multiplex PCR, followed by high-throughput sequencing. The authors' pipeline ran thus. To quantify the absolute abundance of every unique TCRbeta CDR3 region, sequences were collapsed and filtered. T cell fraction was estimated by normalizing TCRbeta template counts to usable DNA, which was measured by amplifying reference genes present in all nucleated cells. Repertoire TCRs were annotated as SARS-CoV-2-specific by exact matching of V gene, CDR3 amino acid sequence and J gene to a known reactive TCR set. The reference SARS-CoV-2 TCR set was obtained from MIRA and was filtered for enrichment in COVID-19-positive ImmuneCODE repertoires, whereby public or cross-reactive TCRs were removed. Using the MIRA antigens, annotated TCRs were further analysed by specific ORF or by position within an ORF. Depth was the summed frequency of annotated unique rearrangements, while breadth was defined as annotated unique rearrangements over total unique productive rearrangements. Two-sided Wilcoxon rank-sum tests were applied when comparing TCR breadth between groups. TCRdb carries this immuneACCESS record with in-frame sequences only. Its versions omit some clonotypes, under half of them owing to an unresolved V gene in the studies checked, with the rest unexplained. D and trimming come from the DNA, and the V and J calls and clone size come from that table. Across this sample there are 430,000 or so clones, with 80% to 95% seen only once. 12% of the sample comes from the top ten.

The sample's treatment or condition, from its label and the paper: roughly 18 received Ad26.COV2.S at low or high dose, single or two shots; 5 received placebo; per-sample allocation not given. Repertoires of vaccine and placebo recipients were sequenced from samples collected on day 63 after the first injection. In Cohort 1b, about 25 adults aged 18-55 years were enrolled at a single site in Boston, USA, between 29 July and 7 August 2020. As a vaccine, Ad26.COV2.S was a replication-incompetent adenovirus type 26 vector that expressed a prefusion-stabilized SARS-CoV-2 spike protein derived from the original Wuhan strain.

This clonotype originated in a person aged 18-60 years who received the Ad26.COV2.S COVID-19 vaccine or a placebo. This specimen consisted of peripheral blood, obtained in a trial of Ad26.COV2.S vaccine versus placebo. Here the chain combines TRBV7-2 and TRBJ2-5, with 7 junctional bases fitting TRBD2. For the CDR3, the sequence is CASSSYLAVQTQYF. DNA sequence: TGTGCCAGCAGCTCCTATCTAGCGGTACAGACCCAGTACTTC.